The TCR beta chain under discussion was sequenced for a study of CD8+CD57+ T cells in acquired aplastic anemia. Genomic DNA provided the template from which TCR beta VDJ and CDR3 profiles were obtained. TCRdb fed the reads into MiXCR, producing one record per CDR3 protein. This sample carries roughly 500,000 distinct CDR3 sequences, more than 25% of them seen once, and the ten largest clones take nearly 0.85%. Flow cytometry had shown expanded CD8+CD57+ cells in the patients chosen for sequencing. With 4 bases removed from V and 0 bases from J, the gap between germline ends came to 9 bases. Germline-derived CDR1 and CDR2 are SQVTM and ANQGSEA. The CDR3 is 13 amino acids. This clonotype was found many times.

Sequenced material: sorted CD4+, CD8+, or CD8+CD57+ T cells (not recorded which) from PBMCs. The TCR originated in a human donor with aplastic anemia. The V call is TRBV29-1, the J call TRBJ1-1; no clear D. The CDR3 DNA reads TGCAGCGTTGGTTTACAGCTGAACACTGAAGCTTTCTTT. Amino acids: CSVGLQLNTEAFF.